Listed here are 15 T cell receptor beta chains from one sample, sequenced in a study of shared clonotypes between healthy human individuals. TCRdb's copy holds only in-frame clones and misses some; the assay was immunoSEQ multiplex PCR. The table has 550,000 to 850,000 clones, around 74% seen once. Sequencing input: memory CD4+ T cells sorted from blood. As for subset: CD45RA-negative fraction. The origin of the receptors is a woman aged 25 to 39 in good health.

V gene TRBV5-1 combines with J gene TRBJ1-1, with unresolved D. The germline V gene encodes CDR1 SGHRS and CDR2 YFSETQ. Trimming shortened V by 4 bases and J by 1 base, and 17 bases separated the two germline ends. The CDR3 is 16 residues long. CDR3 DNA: TGCGCCAGCAGCCAATACCCCAGTGGAACGAACACTGAAGCTTTCTTT. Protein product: CASSQYPSGTNTEAFF. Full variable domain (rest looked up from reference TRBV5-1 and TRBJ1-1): KAGVTQTPRYLIKTRGQQVTLSCSPISGHRSVSWYQQTPGQGLQFLFEYFSETQRNKGNFPGRFSGRQFSNSRSEMNVSTLELGDSALYLCASSQYPSGTNTEAFFGQGTRLTVV.

CDR3 nucleotide sequence: TGTGCCAGCAGCCCCATGGACAGGAGCTATGGCTACACCTTC. Amino acids: CASSPMDRSYGYTF. The chain recombines TRBV9 with TRBJ1-2; 7 bases map to TRBD1. Losses at the gene ends were 4 bases for V and 4 bases for J; bases not matched to a gene: 7. Per the germline V gene, CDR1 is SGDLS and CDR2 is YYNGEE. This CDR3 region has 14 residues.

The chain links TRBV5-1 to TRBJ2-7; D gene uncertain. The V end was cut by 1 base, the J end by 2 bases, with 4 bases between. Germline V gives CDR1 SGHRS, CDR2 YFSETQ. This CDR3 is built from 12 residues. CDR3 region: CASSLSAYEQYF. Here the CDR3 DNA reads TGCGCCAGCAGCTTGTCGGCCTACGAGCAGTACTTC. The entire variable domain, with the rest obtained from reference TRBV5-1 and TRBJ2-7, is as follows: KAGVTQTPRYLIKTRGQQVTLSCSPISGHRSVSWYQQTPGQGLQFLFEYFSETQRNKGNFPGRFSGRQFSNSRSEMNVSTLELGDSALYLCASSLSAYEQYFGPGTRLTVT.

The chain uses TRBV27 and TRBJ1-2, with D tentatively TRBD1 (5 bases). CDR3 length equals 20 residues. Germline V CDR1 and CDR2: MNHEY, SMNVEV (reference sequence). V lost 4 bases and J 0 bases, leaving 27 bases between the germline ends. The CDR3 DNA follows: TGTGCCAGCAGTTCCGGGCCTGGGGGGGGAGTCCGAGACCCTAACTATGGCTACACCTTC. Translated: CASSSGPGGGVRDPNYGYTF.

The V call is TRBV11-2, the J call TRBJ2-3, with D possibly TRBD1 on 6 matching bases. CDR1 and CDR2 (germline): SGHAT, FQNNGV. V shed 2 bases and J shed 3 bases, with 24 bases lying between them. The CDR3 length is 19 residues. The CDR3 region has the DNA TGTGCCAGCAGCTTACTATCGCGGTTATTACAGGGTCGGACAGATACGCAGTATTTT. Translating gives CASSLLSRLLQGRTDTQYF.

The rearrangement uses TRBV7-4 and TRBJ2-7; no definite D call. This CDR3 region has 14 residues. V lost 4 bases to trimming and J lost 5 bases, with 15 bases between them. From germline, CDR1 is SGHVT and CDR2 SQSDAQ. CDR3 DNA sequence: TGTGCCAGCAGCTCCGAAGACCCGTGCCACGAGCAGTACTTC. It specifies CASSSEDPCHEQYF.

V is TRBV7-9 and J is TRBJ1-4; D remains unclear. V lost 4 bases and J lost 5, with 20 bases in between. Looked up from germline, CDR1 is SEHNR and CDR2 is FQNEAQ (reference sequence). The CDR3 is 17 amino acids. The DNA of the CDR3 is TGTGCCAGCAGCTCTACCGGCACAGTACTCGGCAATGAAAAACTGTTTTTT. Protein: CASSSTGTVLGNEKLFF.

The CDR3 bases are TGTGCCAGCAGTTCGGCCGGGACTAGCGGAAGCCCGCAGTTCTTC. The encoded protein is CASSSAGTSGSPQFF. The chain combines TRBV28 with TRBJ2-1; 11 positions match TRBD2. J gave up 12 bases and V 4 bases, and 11 bases lay outside the gene matches. CDR3 length: 15 amino acids. Per germline, CDR1 MDHEN and CDR2 SYDVKM.

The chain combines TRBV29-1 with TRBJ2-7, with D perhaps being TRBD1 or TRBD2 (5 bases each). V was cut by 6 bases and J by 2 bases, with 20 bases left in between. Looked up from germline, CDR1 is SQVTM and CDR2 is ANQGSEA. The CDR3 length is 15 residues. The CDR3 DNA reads TGCAGCGTAACACCTGGGGCAGGAGGAGCCTACGAGCAGTACTTC. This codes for CSVTPGAGGAYEQYF.

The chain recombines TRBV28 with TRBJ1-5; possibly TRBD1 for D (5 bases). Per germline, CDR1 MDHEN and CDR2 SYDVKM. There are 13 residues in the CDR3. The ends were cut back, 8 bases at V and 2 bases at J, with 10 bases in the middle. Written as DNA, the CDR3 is TGTGCCAGCGGCGGGACTGGCAATCAGCCCCAGCATTTT. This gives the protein CASGGTGNQPQHF.

CDR3 residues: CASSSGQGLYEQYF. As DNA, the CDR3 is TGTGCCAGCAGTTCCGGACAGGGTTTGTACGAGCAGTACTTC. This chain uses TRBV6-5 with TRBJ2-7; 8 nucleotides agree with TRBD1. Unmatched junction bases numbered 6, after V lost 4 bases and J lost 4 bases. CDR3 length: 14 amino acids. Germline V gives CDR1 MNHEY, CDR2 SVGAGI.

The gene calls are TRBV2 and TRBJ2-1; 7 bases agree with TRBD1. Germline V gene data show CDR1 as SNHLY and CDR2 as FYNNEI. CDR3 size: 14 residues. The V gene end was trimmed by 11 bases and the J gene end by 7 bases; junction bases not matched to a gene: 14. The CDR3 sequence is CASARQGDRNEQFF. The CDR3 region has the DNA TGTGCCTCCGCCCGACAGGGTGATAGGAATGAGCAGTTCTTC. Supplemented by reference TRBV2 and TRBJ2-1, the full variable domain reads EPEVTQTPSHQVTQMGQEVILRCVPISNHLYFYWYRQILGQKVEFLVSFYNNEISEKSEIFDDQFSVERPDGSNFTLKIRSTKLEDSAMYFCASARQGDRNEQFFGPGTRLTVL.

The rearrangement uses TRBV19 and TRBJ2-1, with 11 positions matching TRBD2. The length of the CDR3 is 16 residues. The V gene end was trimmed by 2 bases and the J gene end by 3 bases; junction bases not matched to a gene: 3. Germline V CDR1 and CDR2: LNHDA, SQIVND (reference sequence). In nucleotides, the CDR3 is TGTGCCAGTAGTATATTGACTAGCGGGAACTACAATGAGCAGTTCTTC. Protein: CASSILTSGNYNEQFF. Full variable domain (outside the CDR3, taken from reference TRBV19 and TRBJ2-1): DGGITQSPKYLFRKEGQNVTLSCEQNLNHDAMYWYRQDPGQGLRLIYYSQIVNDFQKGDIAEGYSVSREKKESFPLTVTSAQKNPTAFYLCASSILTSGNYNEQFFGPGTRLTVL.

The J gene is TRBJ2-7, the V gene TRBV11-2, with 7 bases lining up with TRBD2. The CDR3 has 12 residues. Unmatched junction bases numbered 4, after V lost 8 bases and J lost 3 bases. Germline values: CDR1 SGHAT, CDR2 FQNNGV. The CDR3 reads CASLGRGYEQYF. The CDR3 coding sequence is TGTGCCAGCCTGGGGAGGGGCTACGAGCAGTACTTC.

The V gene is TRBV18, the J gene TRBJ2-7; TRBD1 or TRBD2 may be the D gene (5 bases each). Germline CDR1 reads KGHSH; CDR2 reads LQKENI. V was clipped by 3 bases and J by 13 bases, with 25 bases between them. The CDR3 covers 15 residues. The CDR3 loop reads CASSPRDGQQTHPYF. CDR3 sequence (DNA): TGTGCCAGCTCACCTAGGGACGGCCAACAAACTCATCCATACTTC. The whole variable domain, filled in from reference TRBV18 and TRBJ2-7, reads NAGVMQNPRHLVRRRGQEARLRCSPMKGHSHVYWYRQLPEEGLKFMVYLQKENIIDESGMPKERFSAEFPKEGPSILRIQQVVRGDSAAYFCASSPRDGQQTHPYFGPGTRLTVT.